Each of the 32 T cell receptor beta chains below was sequenced from the same sample in a study of cytomegalovirus exposure and HLA in healthy donors. In the PCR, 60 Vbeta and 13 Jbeta primers were used. Generated by immunoSEQ multiplex PCR, the TCRdb table keeps only in-frame clones and is missing some. The data show around 150,000 clones, around four fifths seen once. Sequencing was performed on PBMCs. The receptors originated from a woman in her twenties or thirties in good health and CMV-seronegative.

The V and J genes are TRBV5-1 and TRBJ2-2, with 7 bases lining up with TRBD1. Germline V gene sequence: CDR1 SGHRS, CDR2 YFSETQ. The length of the CDR3 is 16 residues. The V gene end was trimmed by 4 bases and the J gene end by 2 bases; junction bases not matched to a gene: 8. This CDR3 is CASSPPRGTNTGELFF. For the CDR3, the DNA is TGCGCCAGCAGCCCCCCCAGGGGGACAAACACCGGGGAGCTGTTTTTT.

The chain couples TRBV10-3 to TRBJ2-7, with 7 positions matching TRBD2. The germline V gene has CDR1 ENHRY and CDR2 SYGVKD. The CDR3 has 15 amino acids. V was clipped by 2 bases and J by 0 bases; unmatched bases: 4. This CDR3 reads CAISEAGVSSYEQYF. The CDR3 bases are TGTGCCATCAGTGAGGCGGGAGTCAGCTCCTACGAGCAGTACTTC.

This sequence joins TRBV30 and TRBJ2-7; no clear D. The CDR3 spans 13 residues. The germline V and J ends were trimmed by 2 bases and 6 bases, with 14 bases remaining between them. Looked up from germline, CDR1 is GTSNPN and CDR2 is SVGIG (reference sequence). The CDR3 region has the DNA TGTGCCTGGAGTTCTAAGCCGGGTGCCGAGCAGTACTTC. Translation: CAWSSKPGAEQYF.

The gene calls are TRBV28 and TRBJ1-5; 12 nucleotides agree with TRBD1. Germline trimming cut 5 bases from V and 6 bases from J; bases unmatched to any gene: 8. Per germline, CDR1 MDHEN and CDR2 SYDVKM. This CDR3 spans 16 amino acids. The CDR3 bases are TGTGCCAGCAGTGTCCGGGACAGGGGGCGCGGTCAGCCCCAGCATTTT. Amino acid sequence: CASSVRDRGRGQPQHF.

There are a few counts of this clone. The gene calls are TRBV29-1 and TRBJ2-5, with 8 positions matching TRBD1. CDR1 is SQVTM, CDR2 ANQGSEA, per germline. V shed 6 bases, J shed 4 bases, and the junction held 10 bases outside the gene matches. This CDR3 spans 14 amino acids. This chain's CDR3 is CSVASTGVVETQYF. The CDR3, as DNA: TGCAGCGTCGCGTCGACAGGGGTGGTAGAGACCCAGTACTTC.

V is TRBV19 and J is TRBJ2-7; the D gene is possibly TRBD1 (5 bases). This CDR3 comprises 15 residues. CDR1 is LNHDA and CDR2 is SQIVND in the germline V gene (reference sequence). Trimming pared 1 base from V and 4 bases from J, leaving 14 bases between. The CDR3 sequence is CASSIGPPGRYEQYF. For the CDR3, the DNA is TGTGCCAGTAGTATAGGTCCGCCAGGGCGTTACGAGCAGTACTTC.

The chain links TRBV7-9 to TRBJ2-3; 15 bases line up with TRBD2. Germline values: CDR1 SEHNR, CDR2 FQNEAQ (reference sequence). V lost 3 bases and J lost 6; bases outside the gene matches: 10. The CDR3 consists of 18 residues. CDR3 residues: CASSFRLGLAGGQDTQYF. Written as DNA, the CDR3 is TGTGCCAGCAGCTTCCGTTTGGGACTAGCGGGGGGACAGGATACGCAGTATTTT.

There are a few counts of this clone. V is TRBV15 and J is TRBJ1-2; a possible D gene is TRBD1 (5 bases). V was shortened by 0 bases and J by 7 bases, with 12 bases between the two germline ends. Germline CDR1 reads LNHNV; CDR2 reads YYDKDF (reference sequence). This CDR3 is 14 amino acids long. Here the CDR3 DNA reads TGTGCCACCAGCAGAGATATACAGGACCCTGGCTACACCTTC. Its translation is CATSRDIQDPGYTF.

This chain joins TRBV18 and TRBJ2-1, with D possibly being TRBD1 (6 bases). The V end was cut by 3 bases, the J end by 0 bases, with 12 bases between. Per the germline V gene, CDR1 is KGHSH and CDR2 is LQKENI. This CDR3 has 16 amino acids. The CDR3 protein is CASSPPDRNSYNEQFF. The CDR3 DNA is TGTGCCAGCTCACCGCCTGACAGGAACTCCTACAATGAGCAGTTCTTC.

The chain has TRBV25-1 and TRBJ1-4; no clear D. V lost 0 bases and J lost 0, with 11 bases in between. The CDR3 is 17 amino acids. Germline V lookup: CDR1 MGHDK, CDR2 SYGVNS. The CDR3 is CASSEYGEAATNEKLFF. CDR3 bases: TGTGCCAGCAGTGAATACGGGGAGGCGGCAACTAATGAAAAACTGTTTTTT.

This sequence joins TRBV4-1 and TRBJ2-1; 9 nucleotides match TRBD2. With V trimmed by 0 bases and J by 7 bases, 7 bases remained unmatched. The germline V gene has CDR1 MGHRA and CDR2 YSYEKL. CDR3 size: 16 residues. The CDR3 sequence is CASSQEPGLASNEQFF. CDR3 DNA: TGCGCCAGCAGCCAAGAGCCGGGACTAGCCTCAAATGAGCAGTTCTTC.

The chain joins TRBV4-2 to TRBJ2-4, with TRBD2 identical over 15 bases. The length of the CDR3 is 20 residues. CDR1 is LGHNA and CDR2 is YNFKEQ in the germline V gene. The V and J ends lost 1 base and 0 bases, in that order; junction bases with no gene match: 7. The DNA of the CDR3 is TGTGCCAGCAGCCAAGTCGGACTAGCGGGGGGGCCCGGAGCCAAAAACATTCAGTACTTC. It encodes CASSQVGLAGGPGAKNIQYF.

This clone was counted a few times. The CDR3 nucleotides read TGTGCCAGCAGCTTATCCCGGGATTCACCCCTCCACTTT. Its protein product is CASSLSRDSPLHF. This chain connects TRBV7-9 to TRBJ1-6, with D unclear. Trimming removed 2 bases from V and 8 bases from J, with 7 bases in between. The germline gives CDR1 SEHNR, CDR2 FQNEAQ (reference sequence). This CDR3 comprises 13 residues.

The J gene is TRBJ2-2, the V gene TRBV9; D is possibly TRBD2 (5 bases). V was cut by 0 bases and J by 3 bases, with 6 bases left in between. The CDR3 loop spans 14 amino acids. Germline V CDR1 and CDR2: SGDLS, YYNGEE. DNA for the CDR3: TGTGCCAGCAGCGTAGTGGACTACACCGGGGAGCTGTTTTTT. The encoded protein is CASSVVDYTGELFF.

This sequence joins TRBV19 and TRBJ1-6; maybe TRBD1 (6 bases). Trimming took 6 bases from V and 0 from J, leaving 12 bases between them. The V gene's germline CDR1 is LNHDA and CDR2 SQIVND (reference sequence). This CDR3 has 16 residues. CDR3 DNA: TGTGCCAGTAGAATTACAGGGAGCTCCTATAATTCACCCCTCCACTTT. Its protein product is CASRITGSSYNSPLHF.

This rearrangement joins TRBV2 to TRBJ1-5; weak D call: TRBD1 (6 bases). This CDR3 contains 13 residues. Germline values: CDR1 SNHLY, CDR2 FYNNEI. V was pared by 8 bases and J by 4 bases, with 12 bases between. The CDR3 DNA sequence: TGTGCCAGCGGTAGGACAGAAAATCAGCCCCAGCATTTT. Protein sequence: CASGRTENQPQHF.

This rearrangement joins TRBV7-3 to TRBJ2-2, with 11 bases that match TRBD1. CDR1 and CDR2 from the germline V gene are SGHTA and FQGTGA. CDR3 length equals 15 residues. J gave up 6 bases and V 5 bases, and 5 bases lay outside the gene matches. CDR3 sequence reads: CASSMGQGGAGELFF. The CDR3 DNA reads TGTGCCAGCAGCATGGGACAGGGGGGAGCCGGGGAGCTGTTTTTT.

The chain combines TRBV9 with TRBJ2-5; weak D call: TRBD2 (6 bases). V was pared by 0 bases and J by 5 bases, with 11 bases between. Germline V CDR1 and CDR2: SGDLS, YYNGEE. CDR3 size: 14 residues. The CDR3 DNA follows: TGTGCCAGCAGCGTAGGGCAAAGCGGGGAGACCCAGTACTTC. Translation gives CASSVGQSGETQYF.

A note on this clone: At the DNA level, this CDR3 is encoded by other sequences in the same sample as well. The chain employs TRBV7-9 and TRBJ1-1, with a possible D match to TRBD1 (5 bases). CDR1 SEHNR and CDR2 FQNEAQ come from the germline V gene (reference sequence). The V and J ends lost 3 bases and 1 base respectively, with 6 bases between them. The CDR3 spans 13 residues. CDR3 sequence: CASSFGGNTEAFF. The CDR3 nucleotides are TGTGCCAGCAGCTTCGGGGGGAACACTGAAGCTTTCTTT.

This clone was seen a few times. The chain carries TRBV18 and TRBJ1-1; the match to TRBD1 covers 9 bases. Trimming took 2 bases from V and 5 from J; bases not matched to a gene: 9. There are 16 residues in the CDR3. From germline, CDR1 is KGHSH and CDR2 LQKENI. CDR3 DNA: TGTGCCAGCTCACCATACACAGGGGGCAGTAGAACTGAAGCTTTCTTT. This sequence encodes CASSPYTGGSRTEAFF.

This clone has just a few counts. The chain couples TRBV7-3 to TRBJ2-3, with 8 nucleotides matching TRBD1. Trimming cost V 5 bases and J 1 base; bases outside gene matches: 2. Germline CDR1 is SGHTA and CDR2 is FQGTGA. The CDR3 is 14 residues long. The CDR3 nucleotides are TGTGCCAGCAGCCCGGACAGGGGCACAGATACGCAGTATTTT. This codes for CASSPDRGTDTQYF.

This chain uses TRBV9 with TRBJ2-1, with TRBD2 as a possible D gene (5 bases). CDR3 length equals 14 residues. Looked up from germline, CDR1 is SGDLS and CDR2 is YYNGEE. V lost 4 bases and J 13 bases, leaving 21 bases between the germline ends. The CDR3 loop is CASSPRGLGMPQFF. CDR3 nucleotides: TGTGCCAGCAGCCCTCGTGGTCTCGGGATGCCCCAGTTCTTC.

The chain uses TRBV12-5 and TRBJ2-7, with TRBD2 as a possible D gene (6 bases). The CDR3 totals 14 residues. Germline CDR1 reads LGHNT; CDR2 reads FRNRAP. V was pared by 3 bases and J by 5 bases, with 14 bases between. CDR3: CASGFAAGGNEQYF. CDR3 sequence (DNA): TGTGCTAGTGGTTTTGCAGCCGGAGGGAACGAGCAGTACTTC.

This chain joins TRBV29-1 and TRBJ2-2; D unclear. The germline CDR1 and CDR2 sequences are SQVTM and ANQGSEA. This CDR3 spans 13 amino acids. Between the trimmed V and J ends, which lost 4 bases and 6 bases, there was a span of 12 bases. The CDR3 protein is CSVGSSFAGELFF. The DNA of the CDR3 is TGCAGCGTTGGTTCTAGTTTCGCCGGGGAGCTGTTTTTT.

The chain has TRBV4-2 and TRBJ2-7; TRBD2 might be the D (6 bases). The germline V gene encodes CDR1 LGHNA and CDR2 YNFKEQ. V was clipped by 0 bases and J by 2 bases, with 11 bases between them. The CDR3 is 15 amino acids. The DNA of the CDR3 is TGTGCCAGCAGCCAAGAATTGACGGGGGCCTACGAGCAGTACTTC. It yields the protein CASSQELTGAYEQYF.

This chain joins TRBV19 and TRBJ1-6; D unresolved. The germline V gene has CDR1 LNHDA and CDR2 SQIVND (reference sequence). The V and J ends lost 7 bases and 5 bases respectively, with 18 bases between them. The CDR3 contains 16 residues. The DNA for the CDR3 is TGTGCCAGTACTCATCGGACTGTCAAGGATAATTCACCCCTCCACTTT. Protein product: CASTHRTVKDNSPLHF.

The V gene is TRBV5-1, the J gene TRBJ1-1; 8 bases line up with TRBD1. This CDR3 comprises 14 residues. The germline V gene encodes CDR1 SGHRS and CDR2 YFSETQ. The ends lost 4 bases at V and 4 bases at J; junction bases unmatched: 6. The CDR3 coding sequence is TGCGCCAGCAGCCTAAACAGGGGGAGCACTGAAGCTTTCTTT. Its translation is CASSLNRGSTEAFF.

This chain links TRBV5-1 with TRBJ2-7; TRBD2 aligns across 7 bases. This CDR3 has 16 residues. Germline V CDR1 and CDR2: SGHRS, YFSETQ. V lost 0 bases to trimming and J lost 1 base; unmatched junction nucleotides: 7. CDR3 in amino acids: CASSLDGGTVSYEQYF. The CDR3 region has the DNA TGCGCCAGCAGCTTGGACGGGGGGACCGTATCCTACGAGCAGTACTTC.

V gene TRBV18 combines with J gene TRBJ2-4, with D hard to call. This CDR3 has 15 amino acids. Germline V gene lookup returns CDR1 KGHSH and CDR2 LQKENI. The V and J ends lost 2 bases and 4 bases respectively, with 12 bases between them. The CDR3, as DNA: TGTGCCAGCTCACCAGAGGCCTGGCCGAAAAACATTCAGTACTTC. As protein: CASSPEAWPKNIQYF.

This clone was picked up many times. The chain combines TRBV4-1 with TRBJ1-1; 11 bases fit TRBD1. From germline, CDR1 is MGHRA and CDR2 YSYEKL. The CDR3 spans 15 residues. V shed 4 bases and J 5 bases; nucleotides not matched to a gene: 6. In nucleotides, the CDR3 is TGCGCCAGCAGCCGAGAGGGACAGGGGGTAACTGAAGCTTTCTTT. Protein sequence: CASSREGQGVTEAFF.

The genes are TRBV28 and TRBJ2-1; D possibly corresponds to TRBD2 (6 bases). CDR1 is MDHEN, CDR2 SYDVKM, per germline. The CDR3 is 15 amino acids. V lost 2 bases and J lost 6, with 14 bases in between. The CDR3 DNA is TGTGCCAGCAGTTTAGGGGGGTCCCCCATCAATGAGCAGTTCTTC. Translation gives CASSLGGSPINEQFF.

Worth noting for this clone: Other DNA sequences in this specimen translate into the identical CDR3. This chain joins TRBV6-5 and TRBJ1-5, with 9 bases matching TRBD1. V shed 6 bases and J 4 bases; nucleotides not matched to a gene: 4. The CDR3 has 14 amino acids. Germline loops: CDR1 MNHEY, CDR2 SVGAGI. For the CDR3, the DNA is TGTGCCAGCAGCCGTGGGACAGGGAATCAGCCCCAGCATTTT. Translation: CASSRGTGNQPQHF.